These T cell receptor beta chains were read from a single sample in a study of circulating and synovial CD4+ cells in juvenile arthritis. Here immunoSEQ multiplex PCR was the method, and the copy in TCRdb shows in-frame clones only, minus some. The sample shows approximately 3,000 clones, more than 70% of them seen only once. Sequenced input: CD4+ T cells from synovial fluid. The source of these receptors is a human donor with juvenile idiopathic arthritis. Both conserved end residues are part of each CDR3. The order of the fields is V gene, J gene, CDR3 length, clone size, D gene, CDR3 protein, CDR3 DNA. The D gene is left open where the match is weak. Some rows have no size entry. The others give once, few or many, or a class for an expanded clone.

TRBV5-1,TRBJ1-2,13,NA,NA,CASSYDTNYGYTF,TGCGCCAGCAGCTACGACACTAACTATGGCTACACCTTC
TRBV7-3,TRBJ1-2,12,NA,TRBD1,CASSSDRGGYTF,TGTGCCAGCAGCTCGGACAGGGGTGGCTACACCTTC
TRBV4-1,TRBJ1-4,11,NA,NA,CASSPGLKLFF,TGCGCCAGCAGCCCGGGACTCAAACTGTTTTTT
TRBV20-1,TRBJ2-7,11,few,NA,CSARPVYEQYF,TGCAGTGCTAGACCCGTCTACGAGCAGTACTTC
TRBV14,TRBJ1-3,18,NA,NA,CASSQRTGLLSSGNTIYF,TGTGCCAGCAGCCAGCGGACGGGACTGCTCAGCTCTGGAAACACCATATATTTT
TRBV11-3,TRBJ2-2,16,NA,NA,CASSLEPTGNTGELFF,TGTGCCAGCAGCTTAGAGCCGACAGGGAACACCGGGGAGCTGTTTTTT
TRBV5-6,TRBJ2-1,13,NA,TRBD2,CASSWGTSGEQFF,TGTGCCAGCAGCTGGGGGACTAGCGGGGAGCAGTTCTTC
TRBV19,TRBJ1-4,17,NA,TRBD1,CASSFPPGQELNEKLFF,TGTGCCAGTAGTTTCCCTCCGGGACAGGAATTGAATGAAAAACTGTTTTTT
TRBV5-6,TRBJ2-1,15,NA,TRBD2,CASSLTASGSNEQFF,TGTGCCAGCAGCTTGACGGCTAGCGGGAGTAATGAGCAGTTCTTC
TRBV5-1,TRBJ2-3,21,once,TRBD2,CASSLVASGGQLQPSTDTQYF,TGCGCCAGCAGCTTGGTCGCTAGCGGGGGTCAACTACAGCCCAGCACAGATACGCAGTATTTT
TRBV30,TRBJ2-7,13,once,NA,CAWTGGTFHEQYF,TGTGCCTGGACCGGAGGGACTTTCCACGAGCAGTACTTC
TRBV28,TRBJ2-2,15,NA,TRBD2,CASSFPGRVAGELFF,TGTGCCAGCAGTTTCCCGGGGAGGGTAGCCGGGGAGCTGTTTTTT
TRBV28,TRBJ2-5,16,NA,TRBD2,CASSPAKRGGQETQYF,TGTGCCAGCAGCCCTGCTAAGCGGGGGGGCCAGGAGACCCAGTACTTC
TRBV5-6,TRBJ1-2,14,NA,TRBD1,CASSGGDRSYGYTF,TGTGCCAGCAGCGGGGGGGACAGGAGCTATGGCTACACCTTC
TRBV19,TRBJ2-7,14,NA,NA,CASRGKGGSYEQYF,TGTGCCAGCCGAGGGAAGGGCGGTTCCTACGAGCAGTACTTC